Each of the 8 T cell receptor beta chains below was sequenced from the same sample in a study of blood T cell repertoires in COVID-19. Here immunoSEQ multiplex PCR was the method, and the copy in TCRdb shows in-frame clones only, minus some. The sample holds some 140,000 clones, about 88% seen once. Sample: PBMCs or T cells enriched from blood (not recorded which). These receptors originate from a man aged 40-50 years with acute COVID-19.

The rearrangement links TRBV5-8 to TRBJ2-3; 12 bases are shared with TRBD2. V trimming: 0 bases; J trimming: 6 bases; junction bases outside the gene matches: 2. Germline lookup yields CDR1 SGHTS and CDR2 YDEGEE. The CDR3 covers 15 residues. CDR3 nucleotides: TGTGCCAGCAGCTTGGCTAGCGGGAGGGCGGATACGCAGTATTTT. Its translation: CASSLASGRADTQYF.

This clone was seen only a few times. J is TRBJ1-5 and V is TRBV7-2; D perhaps matches TRBD1 (6 bases). Between the trimmed V and J ends, which lost 5 bases and 5 bases, there was a span of 16 bases. Germline V lookup: CDR1 SGHTA, CDR2 FQGNSA. This CDR3 is built from 15 residues. The CDR3 nucleotides are TGTGCCAGCAGCCCGGACGGGGGGCTCTATCAGCCCCAGCATTTT. Amino acid sequence: CASSPDGGLYQPQHF.

The chain combines TRBV3-1 (or the pseudogene TRBV3-2) with TRBJ2-1; weak D call: TRBD2 (6 bases). This CDR3 contains 15 residues. Germline CDR1 LGHDT, CDR2 YNNKEL (reference sequence). The V gene lost 6 bases and the J gene lost 0 bases, with 12 bases spanning the gap. CDR3 in amino acids: CASRMRGSSYNEQFF. DNA of the CDR3: TGTGCCAGCAGAATGCGGGGCAGCTCCTACAATGAGCAGTTCTTC.

This clone occurred a few times. The V call is TRBV9, the J call TRBJ2-5; possibly TRBD2 for D (6 bases). The CDR3 is 15 residues long. V was cut by 0 bases and J by 5 bases, with 14 bases left in between. Germline lookup yields CDR1 SGDLS and CDR2 YYNGEE. The CDR3 coding sequence is TGTGCCAGCAGCGTAGGGGGGAACGGAGGGGAGACCCAGTACTTC. Encoded protein: CASSVGGNGGETQYF.

The chain uses TRBV5-1 and TRBJ1-5; D is unclear. The germline gives CDR1 SGHRS, CDR2 YFSETQ. Trimming cost V 4 bases and J 5 bases, with 10 bases left between them. The CDR3 is 13 amino acids. CDR3 in amino acids: CASSLTKDQPQHF. CDR3 DNA: TGCGCCAGCAGCCTTACTAAGGATCAGCCCCAGCATTTT.

This clone was seen a handful of times. The chain combines TRBV29-1 with TRBJ1-5, with D unresolved. The CDR3 runs to 12 residues. Germline values: CDR1 SQVTM, CDR2 ANQGSEA. Deletions cut 4 bases from V and 2 bases from J, with 6 bases between. CDR3 in amino acids: CSVGNGNQPQHF. DNA of the CDR3: TGCAGCGTTGGTAATGGCAATCAGCCCCAGCATTTT.

V usage is TRBV25-1 and J usage is TRBJ1-1, with a tentative D call TRBD1 (6 bases). Germline V CDR1 and CDR2: MGHDK, SYGVNS. Trimming shortened V by 6 bases and J by 2 bases, and 10 bases separated the two germline ends. CDR3 length: 13 residues. The CDR3 here is CASRDRRNTEAFF. In nucleotides, the CDR3 is TGTGCCAGCAGAGACAGGCGAAACACTGAAGCTTTCTTT.

The CDR3 coding sequence is TGTGCCAGCAGTTTATCGAAACTATCCTACGAGCAGTACTTC. Its translation: CASSLSKLSYEQYF. V gene TRBV27 combines with J gene TRBJ2-7; D not certain. Germline CDR1 and CDR2: MNHEY and SMNVEV (reference sequence). The CDR3 covers 14 residues. V was trimmed by 0 bases and J by 1 base, leaving 7 bases between them.